Each of the 11 T cell receptor beta chains below was sequenced from the same sample in a study of T cells in Graves' hyperthyroidism and ophthalmopathy. Amplification of TCR beta CDR3 regions used RNA as the template. First-round RT-PCR of the TCR CDR3 relied on the HTBI primer set. Via MiXCR, TCRdb re-called the multiplex PCR reads, giving one row per CDR3 protein. This sample carries hundreds of thousands of distinct CDR3 sequences, roughly 21% of them seen once, and the ten largest clones take roughly 44%. Source material: blood. The receptor set was obtained from a middle-aged man with Graves' ophthalmopathy.

This clonotype was recorded many times. V gene TRBV12-3 or TRBV12-4 combines with J gene TRBJ1-5; D possibly corresponds to TRBD1 (6 bases). The V end lost 6 bases, the J end lost 4 bases, and 19 bases lay between the germline ends. CDR3 length: 16 residues. Here the CDR3 reads CASRLYRATGNQPQHF. DNA for the CDR3: TGTGCCAGCAGACTATACAGGGCGACTGGAAATCAGCCCCAGCATTTT.

This clonotype was detected only a few times. The chain couples TRBV7-9 to TRBJ2-7; D unclear. CDR3 length: 13 residues. Trimming removed 0 bases at V and 9 bases at J, with 12 bases between. The germline V gene has CDR1 SEHNR and CDR2 FQNEAQ (reference sequence). This CDR3 reads CASSLAGQLGQYF. CDR3 coding DNA: TGTGCCAGCAGCTTAGCGGGCCAGCTGGGGCAGTACTTC.

The chain combines TRBV7-9 with TRBJ1-4; 7 bases line up with TRBD1. Germline-derived CDR1 and CDR2 are SEHNR and FQNEAQ (reference sequence). This CDR3 comprises 16 residues. V lost 5 bases and J lost 5; bases outside the gene matches: 11. CDR3 in DNA: TGTGCCAGCAGCCGAGGGACAGTATTAAACAATGAAAAACTGTTTTTT. It yields the protein CASSRGTVLNNEKLFF.

This clonotype was picked up many times. This sequence joins TRBV30 and TRBJ1-4; tentative D call: TRBD1 (5 bases). Germline V gene sequence: CDR1 GTSNPN, CDR2 SVGIG (reference sequence). The CDR3 length is 14 residues. The V gene lost 3 bases and the J gene lost 3 bases, with 11 bases spanning the gap. The CDR3 coding sequence is TGTGCCTGGAGCCACGGGGGATCTAATGAAAAACTGTTTTTT. It specifies CAWSHGGSNEKLFF.

This clonotype showed up just a few times. The CDR3 here is CASSLGGASNTGELFF. In nucleotides, the CDR3 is TGTGCCAGCAGCTTAGGAGGGGCCTCGAACACCGGGGAGCTGTTTTTT. The J gene is TRBJ2-2, the V gene TRBV7-8; TRBD1 or TRBD2 may be the D gene (5 bases each). Trimming stripped 1 base from V and 0 bases from J, with 9 bases between. CDR1 is SGHVS, CDR2 FQNEAQ, per germline. The CDR3 loop spans 16 amino acids.

The CDR3 DNA reads TGCAGTGCTAGAGGTCATACGGGCTTGGGGGAGCAGTTCTTC. It yields the protein CSARGHTGLGEQFF. The V call is TRBV20-1, the J call TRBJ2-1, with D unclear. The CDR3 length is 14 residues. The V end was cut by 1 base, the J end by 10 bases, with 17 bases between. Germline CDR1 and CDR2: DFQATT and SNEGSKA (reference sequence).

This clonotype is medium-sized within its sample. The chain recombines TRBV11-1 with TRBJ2-1; tentative D call: TRBD2 (5 bases). The CDR3 contains 14 residues. The V gene's germline CDR1 is SGHAT and CDR2 FQDESV (reference sequence). V was shortened by 3 bases and J by 4 bases, with 10 bases between the two germline ends. CDR3 coding DNA: TGTGCCAGCAGCTTCCCGGGGAGATACAATGAGCAGTTCTTC. Amino acid sequence: CASSFPGRYNEQFF.

The chain recombines TRBV5-6 with TRBJ2-7; 8 nucleotides match TRBD1. V lost 0 bases to trimming and J lost 9 bases; unmatched junction nucleotides: 5. Germline V gene sequence: CDR1 SGHDT, CDR2 YYEEEE. CDR3 length: 13 amino acids. The CDR3 DNA reads TGTGCCAGCAGCTTGGGAGACAGGGGCGGGCAGTACTTC. It encodes CASSLGDRGGQYF.

This clonotype has just a few counts. The chain couples TRBV7-2 to TRBJ1-4; D perhaps matches TRBD1 (5 bases). The CDR3 totals 16 residues. V was shortened by 5 bases and J by 10 bases, with 23 bases between the two germline ends. Looked up from germline, CDR1 is SGHTA and CDR2 is FQGNSA. The CDR3: CASSPGGVSGIGKLFF. Here the CDR3 DNA reads TGTGCCAGCAGCCCGGGAGGCGTGTCAGGGATCGGAAAACTGTTTTTT.

In nucleotides, the CDR3 is TGTGCCAGCAGCGCCGGGGAGGGACAAAGAAGCTCCTACGAGCAGTACTTC. It encodes CASSAGEGQRSSYEQYF. The chain recombines TRBV9 with TRBJ2-7; TRBD2 might be the D (7 bases). CDR3 length: 17 amino acids. Germline-derived CDR1 and CDR2 are SGDLS and YYNGEE. Between the trimmed V and J ends, which lost 3 bases and 0 bases, there was a span of 19 bases.

The V gene is TRBV20-1, the J gene TRBJ2-4, with TRBD1 identical over 8 bases. CDR1 is DFQATT, CDR2 SNEGSKA, per germline (reference sequence). V lost 1 base, J lost 8 bases, and 4 bases stayed unmatched. The length of the CDR3 is 13 residues. CDR3 amino acids: CSARGQGRDIQYF. CDR3 coding DNA: TGCAGTGCTAGAGGACAGGGGCGGGACATTCAGTACTTC.